This T cell receptor (beta chain) was obtained from a study of T cell changes during pregnancy in multiple sclerosis. V gave up 4 bases and J gave up 4 bases; unmatched junction bases: 12. The CDR3 runs to 16 residues. CDR1 and CDR2 (germline): SGHAT, FQNNGV. Produced via immunoSEQ multiplex PCR; TCRdb's table is partial and in-frame only. The sample lists over 45,000 clones, 91% occurring once. Sequencing was performed on CD8+ T cells from peripheral blood mononuclear cells, taken after pregnancy. The sequence was collected from a female donor with multiple sclerosis, enrolled in a pregnancy study. This chain connects TRBV11-2 to TRBJ1-1, with TRBD1 matching 7 bases. The CDR3 DNA reads as TGTGCCAGCAGCTCATCGTCCGAGACAGGGAGCACTGAAGCTTTCTTT. Amino acid sequence: CASSSSSETGSTEAFF.